Shown below are 32 T cell receptor beta chains from a single sample sequenced in a study of response to subunit inactivated influenza vaccine. TCRdb passed the RT-PCR reads through MiXCR, listing each CDR3 protein once. The sample lists some 850,000 distinct CDR3 sequences; about 18% were seen once. Sequencing was performed on PBMCs from blood, taken 5 days after vaccination. These receptors were obtained from a man between 45 and 60 years old who received an inactivated influenza vaccine.

The rearrangement joins TRBV4-2 to TRBJ2-3; no clear D. Germline V gene sequence: CDR1 LGHNA, CDR2 YNFKEQ. Trimming took off 0 bases at V and 4 bases at J, with 5 bases between the two ends. The CDR3 is made up of 13 amino acids. CDR3 in amino acids: CASSQDSADTQYF. For the CDR3, the DNA is TGTGCCAGCAGCCAAGATTCAGCAGATACGCAGTATTTT.

There are a few counts of this clonotype. DNA of the CDR3: TGCGCCACCTCGGACAGGGCAGAGACCCAGTACTTC. As protein: CATSDRAETQYF. V usage is TRBV10-2 and J usage is TRBJ2-5; 8 nucleotides line up with TRBD1. Unmatched junction bases numbered 5, after V lost 10 bases and J lost 4 bases. This CDR3 has 12 residues. CDR1 and CDR2 (germline): WSHSY, SAAADI.

This chain connects TRBV20-1 to TRBJ1-2, with D possibly matching TRBD1 (5 bases). V was shortened by 3 bases and J by 0 bases, with 11 bases between the two germline ends. The CDR3 loop spans 14 amino acids. CDR1 DFQATT and CDR2 SNEGSKA come from the germline V gene (reference sequence). CDR3 DNA sequence: TGCAGTGCTAGCTACAGGAATTCTAACTATGGCTACACCTTC. Translated: CSASYRNSNYGYTF.

This clonotype was counted at least ten times. The chain combines TRBV12-3 or TRBV12-4 with TRBJ2-7; D uncertain. Trimming removed 7 bases from V and 3 bases from J, with 13 bases in between. The CDR3 is made up of 13 amino acids. The CDR3 DNA sequence: TGTGCCAGCAAGCCCATTGGGAACTACGAGCAGTACTTC. Translating it yields CASKPIGNYEQYF.

As for this clonotype: The germline gene is not matched at one end of the junction; a read error may be the cause. The chain has TRBV12-3 or TRBV12-4 and TRBJ2-7; 7 nucleotides match TRBD2. This CDR3 has 14 residues. The DNA of the CDR3 is TGTGCCAGCAGTTCCGCGACTAGCAGTAGCGAGCACTACTTC. This gives the protein CASSSATSSSEHYF.

This clonotype was detected a few times. CDR3 residues: CASSRTTRGGGGDTQYF. The CDR3 DNA reads as TGTGCCAGCAGCCGAACAACCCGAGGTGGCGGGGGAGATACGCAGTATTTT. The V call is TRBV11-2, the J call TRBJ2-3, with 7 nucleotides matching TRBD2. The V gene's germline CDR1 is SGHAT and CDR2 FQNNGV. V lost 5 bases, J lost 5 bases, and 16 bases stayed unmatched. The CDR3 sequence is 17 residues long.

The chain recombines TRBV5-1 with TRBJ2-5; 9 bases agree with TRBD2. The germline gives CDR1 SGHRS, CDR2 YFSETQ. The CDR3 is 16 residues long. The trim removed 1 base at V and 5 bases at J, leaving 9 bases unmatched. CDR3 DNA: TGCGCCAGCAGCTTGAACTCCGGGACTAGCCTCGAGACCCAGTACTTC. This gives the protein CASSLNSGTSLETQYF.

The gene calls are TRBV7-3 and TRBJ2-3; 14 nucleotides line up with TRBD2. The CDR3 length is 16 residues. V gave up 1 base and J gave up 5 bases; unmatched junction bases: 2. The germline CDR1 and CDR2 sequences are SGHTA and FQGTGA. The CDR3 here is CASSLRLAGGIDTQYF. In DNA, the CDR3 is TGTGCCAGCAGCTTAAGACTAGCGGGAGGGATAGATACGCAGTATTTT.

This clonotype was detected only once. The chain employs TRBV6-1 and TRBJ2-1; 7 positions match TRBD2. The CDR3 is 16 amino acids. The germline CDR1 and CDR2 sequences are MNHNS and SASEGT. After removal of 6 bases from V and 2 bases from J, the junction contained 10 bases not matched to a gene. The CDR3 DNA is TGTGCCAGCAGCCCGACGCTAGCGGAGACCTACAATGAGCAGTTCTTC. It is translated as CASSPTLAETYNEQFF.

This clonotype was detected many times. The chain joins TRBV12-3 or TRBV12-4 to TRBJ1-1; tentative D call: TRBD1 (6 bases). V lost 6 bases and J lost 5, with 19 bases in between. CDR3 size: 15 residues. The CDR3 loop reads CASSPTGPFLTEAFF. For the CDR3, the DNA is TGTGCCAGCAGCCCAACAGGGCCCTTTTTGACTGAAGCTTTCTTT.

This clonotype was observed a few times. J is TRBJ2-5 and V is TRBV7-8, with no clear D. CDR3 size: 11 residues. V shed 4 bases and J shed 10 bases, with 10 bases lying between them. Germline CDR1 reads SGHVS; CDR2 reads FQNEAQ. The DNA of the CDR3 is TGTGCCAGCAGCTCAGGACGTCTCCAGTACTTC. This sequence encodes CASSSGRLQYF.

The V call is TRBV4-2, the J call TRBJ2-1; the match to TRBD1 covers 10 bases. Germline lookup yields CDR1 LGHNA and CDR2 YNFKEQ. The CDR3 is 19 residues long. The J segment lost 0 bases and the V segment lost 3 bases, leaving 11 bases of the junction unmatched. CDR3 sequence (DNA): TGTGCCAGCAGCCACATATCGACAGGGGGCTGGAGCTCCTACAATGAGCAGTTCTTC. Its protein product is CASSHISTGGWSSYNEQFF.

The chain couples TRBV6-5 to TRBJ1-2; a possible D gene is TRBD1 (5 bases). This CDR3 is built from 13 residues. CDR1 and CDR2 from the germline V gene are MNHEY and SVGAGI. Trimming took off 4 bases at V and 2 bases at J, with 8 bases between the two ends. The CDR3 region has the DNA TGTGCCAGCAGTTGGGGGGACAACTATGGCTACACCTTC. Translating it yields CASSWGDNYGYTF.

This clonotype was detected a few times. The chain joins TRBV6-5 to TRBJ2-2; perhaps TRBD2 as D (6 bases). Deletions cut 3 bases from V and 2 bases from J, with 10 bases between. The CDR3 contains 15 residues. Germline V gives CDR1 MNHEY, CDR2 SVGAGI. Here the CDR3 DNA reads TGTGCCAGCAGTTATCGGGGGTCAAACACCGGGGAGCTGTTTTTT. It yields the protein CASSYRGSNTGELFF.

The J gene is TRBJ2-1, the V gene TRBV7-2; 11 bases map to TRBD2. The CDR3 extends over 14 amino acids. The trim removed 4 bases at V and 9 bases at J, leaving 5 bases unmatched. The germline V gene has CDR1 SGHTA and CDR2 FQGNSA. The CDR3 region is CASSSIAGGREQFF. The DNA for the CDR3 is TGTGCCAGCAGCTCTATAGCGGGGGGGCGTGAGCAGTTCTTC.

J is TRBJ1-4 and V is TRBV12-3 or TRBV12-4; TRBD1 aligns across 8 bases. The CDR3 is 13 amino acids. The trim removed 8 bases at V and 4 bases at J, leaving 3 bases unmatched. DNA of the CDR3: TGTGCCAGCGGGACAGGCCGTAATGAAAAACTGTTTTTT. As protein: CASGTGRNEKLFF.

This clonotype has a handful of counts. J is TRBJ2-5 and V is TRBV7-2; tentatively, D is TRBD1 (5 bases). Trimming left V 0 bases short and J 2 bases short, with 13 bases between. Germline CDR1 and CDR2: SGHTA and FQGNSA. The CDR3 is 16 amino acids. CDR3 in DNA: TGTGCCAGCAGCTTAGCGGCACAGGCCGCTCAAGAGACCCAGTACTTC. Protein: CASSLAAQAAQETQYF. Full variable domain (missing parts from reference TRBV7-2 and TRBJ2-5): GAGVSQSPSNKVTEKGKDVELRCDPISGHTALYWYRQSLGQGLEFLIYFQGNSAPDKSGLPSDRFSAERTGGSVSTLTIQRTQQEDSAVYLCASSLAAQAAQETQYFGPGTRLLVL.

The chain joins TRBV5-1 to TRBJ2-7; D is possibly TRBD1 (7 bases). This CDR3 is 15 amino acids long. Germline CDR1 and CDR2: SGHRS and YFSETQ. V shed 2 bases and J shed 1 base, with 13 bases lying between them. CDR3 coding DNA: TGCGCCAGCAGCTTTGGAGGGGGCCAGTCCTACGAGCAGTACTTC. Residues: CASSFGGGQSYEQYF.

A few counts support this clonotype. The chain links TRBV29-1 to TRBJ2-7; D unresolved. Germline loops: CDR1 SQVTM, CDR2 ANQGSEA. Trimming removed 4 bases at V and 5 bases at J, with 6 bases between. This CDR3 region has 10 residues. The CDR3 sequence is CSVAADEQYF. CDR3 DNA: TGCAGCGTTGCCGCGGACGAGCAGTACTTC.

This clonotype occurred many times. The gene calls are TRBV14 and TRBJ2-7; TRBD1 agrees at 8 bases. V shed 1 base and J 5 bases; nucleotides not matched to a gene: 7. The CDR3 is 15 residues long. Germline CDR1 is SGHDN and CDR2 is FVKESK. CDR3 region: CASSQGQGSPHEQYF. The CDR3 bases are TGTGCCAGCAGCCAAGGACAGGGGTCCCCCCACGAGCAGTACTTC.

This clonotype was counted between two and nine times. The chain has TRBV27 and TRBJ1-2; D may be TRBD1 (6 bases). V was clipped by 6 bases and J by 0 bases, with 14 bases between them. Germline values: CDR1 MNHEY, CDR2 SMNVEV (reference sequence). The CDR3 has 15 residues. CDR3 region: CASRDSLTSNYGYTF. CDR3 sequence (DNA): TGTGCCAGCAGGGACAGTTTAACCTCTAACTATGGCTACACCTTC.

This clonotype was detected a few times. The V and J genes are TRBV20-1 and TRBJ2-1; possible D gene TRBD2, 5 bases. V lost 1 base to trimming and J lost 0 bases, with 7 bases between them. This CDR3 is 14 amino acids long. The germline V gene encodes CDR1 DFQATT and CDR2 SNEGSKA (reference sequence). CDR3: CSARGAVSYNEQFF. In DNA form, the CDR3 reads TGCAGTGCTAGAGGAGCGGTCTCCTACAATGAGCAGTTCTTC.

This chain connects TRBV6-5 to TRBJ2-7; no definite D call. Germline V gene lookup returns CDR1 MNHEY and CDR2 SVGAGI. The V end was cut by 0 bases, the J end by 2 bases, with 8 bases between. CDR3 size: 14 residues. Written as DNA, the CDR3 is TGTGCCAGCAGTTACTCTGGCCGTACCTACGAGCAGTACTTC. Amino acid sequence: CASSYSGRTYEQYF.

The chain carries TRBV20-1 and TRBJ2-1; TRBD2 matches 7 bases. J gave up 0 bases and V 1 base, and 12 bases lay outside the gene matches. The CDR3 sequence is 18 residues long. Germline assignment: CDR1 DFQATT and CDR2 SNEGSKA (reference sequence). CDR3 region: CSARGVLAGHSSYNEQFF. The DNA of the CDR3 is TGCAGTGCTAGAGGTGTGTTAGCGGGCCATAGCTCCTACAATGAGCAGTTCTTC.

This clonotype was seen more than once but under ten times. V usage is TRBV20-1 and J usage is TRBJ1-5; D may be TRBD1 (5 bases). From germline, CDR1 is DFQATT and CDR2 SNEGSKA (reference sequence). Trimming shortened V by 3 bases and J by 2 bases, and 11 bases separated the two germline ends. The CDR3 sequence is 14 residues long. This CDR3 reads CSARRDGRNQPQHF. In DNA form, the CDR3 reads TGCAGTGCTAGGCGGGACGGTCGCAATCAGCCCCAGCATTTT.

This clonotype came up a few times. V and J are TRBV12-3 or TRBV12-4 and TRBJ2-5; 10 nucleotides line up with TRBD1. V was pared by 6 bases and J by 6 bases, with 7 bases of the junction left unmatched. This CDR3 is built from 14 residues. CDR3 bases: TGTGCCAGCAGCCACCGGGACAGGGGACAGACCCAGTACTTC. Amino acid sequence: CASSHRDRGQTQYF.

This clonotype occurred a few times. V is TRBV20-1 and J is TRBJ1-2, with TRBD1 matching 7 bases. With 1 base clipped from V and 0 bases from J, the junction kept 2 bases outside the gene matches. CDR1 is DFQATT, CDR2 SNEGSKA, per germline (reference sequence). The CDR3 length is 14 residues. CDR3 loop: CSARGDRTNYGYTF. CDR3 DNA: TGCAGTGCTAGAGGGGACAGAACTAACTATGGCTACACCTTC.

V usage is TRBV18 and J usage is TRBJ1-2, with 7 bases aligning to TRBD1. This CDR3 has 15 amino acids. Trimming at V came to 1 base and at J to 5 bases, leaving 7 bases not matched to a gene. CDR1 is KGHSH, CDR2 LQKENI, per germline. The CDR3 DNA reads as TGTGCCAGCTCACCACTTCAGGGGGAAATTTATGGCTACACCTTC. It yields the protein CASSPLQGEIYGYTF.

This clonotype showed up just a few times. The V and J genes are TRBV12-3 or TRBV12-4 and TRBJ2-7; D possibly corresponds to TRBD1 (5 bases). Trimming removed 1 base from V and 4 bases from J, with 11 bases in between. The CDR3 is 14 residues long. DNA for the CDR3: TGTGCCAGCAGTTTAGGGTCAGGGAAGTACGAGCAGTACTTC. Its translation: CASSLGSGKYEQYF.

This chain links TRBV20-1 with TRBJ2-7; D possibly corresponds to TRBD1 (6 bases). Germline CDR1 and CDR2: DFQATT and SNEGSKA (reference sequence). With 4 bases removed from V and 0 bases from J, the gap between germline ends came to 13 bases. The CDR3 is made up of 14 amino acids. As DNA, the CDR3 is TGCAGTGCTATGTCGAGGGGGTCCTCCTACGAGCAGTACTTC. Residues: CSAMSRGSSYEQYF.

This clonotype was recorded at least ten times. The rearrangement links TRBV12-3 or TRBV12-4 to TRBJ1-3; D gene unclear. Trimming removed 6 bases from V and 1 base from J, with 4 bases in between. This CDR3 has 12 amino acids. The CDR3 DNA reads as TGTGCCAGCAGCCATTCTGGAAACACCATATATTTT. Translation gives CASSHSGNTIYF.

This clonotype was counted a few times. This chain connects TRBV20-1 to TRBJ2-2; D may be TRBD2 (5 bases). The CDR3 consists of 15 residues. Trimming pared 1 base from V and 7 bases from J, leaving 16 bases between. Germline lookup yields CDR1 DFQATT and CDR2 SNEGSKA (reference sequence). The CDR3 protein is CSARVPRSGSGELFF. As DNA, the CDR3 is TGCAGTGCTAGAGTACCTAGGAGCGGAAGCGGGGAGCTGTTTTTT.